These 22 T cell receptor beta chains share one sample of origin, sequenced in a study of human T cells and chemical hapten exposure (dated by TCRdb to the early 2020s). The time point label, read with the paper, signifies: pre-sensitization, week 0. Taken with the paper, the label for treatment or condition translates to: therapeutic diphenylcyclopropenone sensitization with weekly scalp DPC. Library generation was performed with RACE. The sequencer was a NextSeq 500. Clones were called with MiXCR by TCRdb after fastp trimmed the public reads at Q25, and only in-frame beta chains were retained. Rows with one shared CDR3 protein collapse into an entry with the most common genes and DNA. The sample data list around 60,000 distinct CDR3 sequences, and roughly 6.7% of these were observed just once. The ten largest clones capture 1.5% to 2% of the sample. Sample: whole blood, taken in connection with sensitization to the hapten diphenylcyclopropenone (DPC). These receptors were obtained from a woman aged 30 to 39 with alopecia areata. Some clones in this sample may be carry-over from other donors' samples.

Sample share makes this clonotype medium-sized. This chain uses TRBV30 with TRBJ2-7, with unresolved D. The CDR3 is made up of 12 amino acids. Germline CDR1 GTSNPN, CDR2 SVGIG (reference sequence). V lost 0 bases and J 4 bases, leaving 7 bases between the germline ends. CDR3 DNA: TGTGCCTGGAGTGTTCAGGAATACGAGCAGTACTTC. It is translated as CAWSVQEYEQYF.

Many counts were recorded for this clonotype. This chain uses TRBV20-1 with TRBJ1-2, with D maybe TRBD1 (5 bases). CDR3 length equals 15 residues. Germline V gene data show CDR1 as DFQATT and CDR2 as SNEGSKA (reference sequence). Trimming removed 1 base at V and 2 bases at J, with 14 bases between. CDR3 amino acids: CSARGSGRVNYGYTF. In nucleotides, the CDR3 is TGCAGTGCTAGAGGCTCAGGCAGGGTCAACTATGGCTACACCTTC.

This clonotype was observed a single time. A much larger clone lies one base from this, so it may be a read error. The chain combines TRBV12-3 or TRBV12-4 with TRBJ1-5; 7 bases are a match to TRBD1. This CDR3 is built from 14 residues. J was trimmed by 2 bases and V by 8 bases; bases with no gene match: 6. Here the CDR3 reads CASWNRGGNQPQHF. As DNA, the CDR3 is TGTGCCAGCTGGAACAGGGGAGGCAATCAGCCCCAGCATTTT.

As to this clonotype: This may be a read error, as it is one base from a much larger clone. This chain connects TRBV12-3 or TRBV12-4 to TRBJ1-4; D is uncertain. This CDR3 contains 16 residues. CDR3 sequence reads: CASSFFRPKTNEKRFF. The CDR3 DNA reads TGTGCCAGCAGTTTCTTCCGACCGAAGACTAATGAAAAACGGTTTTTT.

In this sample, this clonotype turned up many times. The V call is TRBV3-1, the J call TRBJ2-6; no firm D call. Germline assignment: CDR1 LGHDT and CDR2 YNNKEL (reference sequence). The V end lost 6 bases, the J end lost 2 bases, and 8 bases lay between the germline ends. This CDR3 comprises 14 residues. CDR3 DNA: TGTGCCAGCAGTCCGGCGGCTGGGGCCAACGTCCTGACTTTC. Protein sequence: CASSPAAGANVLTF. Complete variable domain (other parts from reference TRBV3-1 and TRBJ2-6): DTAVSQTPKYLVTQMGNDKSIKCEQNLGHDTMYWYKQDSKKFLKIMFSYNNKELIINETVPNRFSPKSPDKAHLNLHINSLELGDSAVYFCASSPAAGANVLTFGAGSRLTVL.

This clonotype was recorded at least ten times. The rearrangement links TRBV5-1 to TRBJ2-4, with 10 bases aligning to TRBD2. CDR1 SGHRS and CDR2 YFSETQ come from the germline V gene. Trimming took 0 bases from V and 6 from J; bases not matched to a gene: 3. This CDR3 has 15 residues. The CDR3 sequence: CASSLAASGGNIQYF. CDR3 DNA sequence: TGCGCCAGCAGCTTGGCGGCTAGCGGGGGAAACATTCAGTACTTC.

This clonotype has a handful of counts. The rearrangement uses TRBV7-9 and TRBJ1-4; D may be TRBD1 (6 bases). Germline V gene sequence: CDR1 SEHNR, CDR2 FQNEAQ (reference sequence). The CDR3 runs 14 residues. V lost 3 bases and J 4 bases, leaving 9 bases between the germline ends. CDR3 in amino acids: CASSFGQINEKLFF. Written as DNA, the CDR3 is TGTGCCAGCAGCTTTGGACAGATTAATGAAAAACTGTTTTTT.

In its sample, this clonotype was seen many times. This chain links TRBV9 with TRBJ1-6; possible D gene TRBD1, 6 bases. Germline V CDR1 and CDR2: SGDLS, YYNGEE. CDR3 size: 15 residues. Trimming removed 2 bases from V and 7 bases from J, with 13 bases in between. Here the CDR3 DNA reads TGTGCCAGCAGCGTCGGGGGGGCCGAAAATTCACCCCTCCACTTT. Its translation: CASSVGGAENSPLHF.

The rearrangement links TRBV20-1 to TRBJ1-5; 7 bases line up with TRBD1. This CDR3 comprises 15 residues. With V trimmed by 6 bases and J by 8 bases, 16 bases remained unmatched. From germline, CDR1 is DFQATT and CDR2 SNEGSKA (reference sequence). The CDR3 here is CSAEGRGRGGEPQHF. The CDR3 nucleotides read TGCAGTGCGGAAGGGAGGGGGCGTGGGGGTGAGCCCCAGCATTTT.

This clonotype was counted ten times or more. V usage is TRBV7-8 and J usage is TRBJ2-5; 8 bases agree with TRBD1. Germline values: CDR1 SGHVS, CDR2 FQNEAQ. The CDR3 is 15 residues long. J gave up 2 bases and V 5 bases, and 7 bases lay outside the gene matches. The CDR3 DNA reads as TGTGCCAGCAGCACCCAGGGGGCCCCACAAGAGACCCAGTACTTC. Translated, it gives CASSTQGAPQETQYF.

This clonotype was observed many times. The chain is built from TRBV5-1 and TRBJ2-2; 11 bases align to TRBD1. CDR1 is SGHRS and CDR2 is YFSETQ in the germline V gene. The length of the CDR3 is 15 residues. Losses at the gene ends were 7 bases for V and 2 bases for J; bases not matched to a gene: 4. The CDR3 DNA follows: TGCGCCAGCGAAGGGACAGGGGGAAACACCGGGGAGCTGTTTTTT. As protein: CASEGTGGNTGELFF. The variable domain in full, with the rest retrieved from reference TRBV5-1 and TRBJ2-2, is KAGVTQTPRYLIKTRGQQVTLSCSPISGHRSVSWYQQTPGQGLQFLFEYFSETQRNKGNFPGRFSGRQFSNSRSEMNVSTLELGDSALYLCASEGTGGNTGELFFGEGSRLTVL.

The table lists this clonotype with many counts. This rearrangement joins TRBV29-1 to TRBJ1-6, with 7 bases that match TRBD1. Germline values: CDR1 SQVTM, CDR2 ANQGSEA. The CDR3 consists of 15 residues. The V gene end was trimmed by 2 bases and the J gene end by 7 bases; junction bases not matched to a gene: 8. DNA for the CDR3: TGCAGCGTTGAAAGACAGGGCTCTTGGAATTCACCCCTCCACTTT. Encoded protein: CSVERQGSWNSPLHF.

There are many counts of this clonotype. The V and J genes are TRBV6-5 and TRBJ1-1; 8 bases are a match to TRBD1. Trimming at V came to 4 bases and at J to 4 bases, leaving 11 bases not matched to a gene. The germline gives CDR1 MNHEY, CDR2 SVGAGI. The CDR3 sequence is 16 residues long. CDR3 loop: CASSSHGQGRGTEAFF. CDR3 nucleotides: TGTGCCAGCAGTTCCCACGGACAGGGAAGGGGCACTGAAGCTTTCTTT.

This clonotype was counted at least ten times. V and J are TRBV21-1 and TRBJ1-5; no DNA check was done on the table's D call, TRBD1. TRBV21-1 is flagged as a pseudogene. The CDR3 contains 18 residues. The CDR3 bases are TGTGCCAGCAGCTACCACGTCAGGAGGATGGGGCCCAATCAGCCCCAGCATTTT. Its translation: CASSYHVRRMGPNQPQHF.

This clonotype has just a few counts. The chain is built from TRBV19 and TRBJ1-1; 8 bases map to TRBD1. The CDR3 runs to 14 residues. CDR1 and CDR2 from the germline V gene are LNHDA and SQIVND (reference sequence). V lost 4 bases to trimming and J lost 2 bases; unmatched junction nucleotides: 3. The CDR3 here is CASSTQGANTEAFF. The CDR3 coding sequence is TGTGCCAGTAGTACCCAGGGGGCTAACACTGAAGCTTTCTTT. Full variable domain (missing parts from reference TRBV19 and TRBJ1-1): DGGITQSPKYLFRKEGQNVTLSCEQNLNHDAMYWYRQDPGQGLRLIYYSQIVNDFQKGDIAEGYSVSREKKESFPLTVTSAQKNPTAFYLCASSTQGANTEAFFGQGTRLTVV.

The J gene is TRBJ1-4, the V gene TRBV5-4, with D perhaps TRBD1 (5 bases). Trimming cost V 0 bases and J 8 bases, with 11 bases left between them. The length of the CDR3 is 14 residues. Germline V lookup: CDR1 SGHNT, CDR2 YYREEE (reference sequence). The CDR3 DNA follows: TGTGCCAGCAGCTTGGGCAGGGAGCAGGAAAAACTGTTTTTT. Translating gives CASSLGREQEKLFF. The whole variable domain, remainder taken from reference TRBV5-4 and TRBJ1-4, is ETGVTQSPTHLIKTRGQQVTLRCSSQSGHNTVSWYQQALGQGPQFIFQYYREEENGRGNFPPRFSGLQFPNYSSELNVNALELDDSALYLCASSLGREQEKLFFGSGTQLSVL.

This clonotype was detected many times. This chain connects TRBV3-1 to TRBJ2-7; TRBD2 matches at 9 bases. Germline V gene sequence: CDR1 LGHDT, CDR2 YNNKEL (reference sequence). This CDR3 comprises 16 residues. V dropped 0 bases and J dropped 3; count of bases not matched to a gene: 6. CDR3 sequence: CASSQDSAGGRYEQYF. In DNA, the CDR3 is TGTGCCAGCAGCCAAGACTCAGCGGGGGGCCGCTACGAGCAGTACTTC.

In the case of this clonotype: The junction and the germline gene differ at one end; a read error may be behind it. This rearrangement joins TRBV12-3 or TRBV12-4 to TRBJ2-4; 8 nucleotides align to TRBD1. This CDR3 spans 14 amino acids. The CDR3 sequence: CVSSPPGDRGIQYF. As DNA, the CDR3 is TGTGTCAGCAGCCCACCGGGAGACAGGGGCATTCAGTACTTC.

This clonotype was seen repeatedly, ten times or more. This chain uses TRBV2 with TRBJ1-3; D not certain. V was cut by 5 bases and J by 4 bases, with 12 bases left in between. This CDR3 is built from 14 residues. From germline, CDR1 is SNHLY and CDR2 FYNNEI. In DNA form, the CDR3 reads TGTGCCAGCAGTCCTGACGGCAGAGGAAACACCATATATTTT. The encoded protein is CASSPDGRGNTIYF.

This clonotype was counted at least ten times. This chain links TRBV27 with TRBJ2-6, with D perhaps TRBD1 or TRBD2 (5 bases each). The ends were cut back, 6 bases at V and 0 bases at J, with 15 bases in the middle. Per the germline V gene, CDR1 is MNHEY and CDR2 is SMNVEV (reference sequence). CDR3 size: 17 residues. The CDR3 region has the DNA TGTGCCAGCAGCCCGGGGCAGGCCCCCTCTGGGGCCAACGTCCTGACTTTC. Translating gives CASSPGQAPSGANVLTF.

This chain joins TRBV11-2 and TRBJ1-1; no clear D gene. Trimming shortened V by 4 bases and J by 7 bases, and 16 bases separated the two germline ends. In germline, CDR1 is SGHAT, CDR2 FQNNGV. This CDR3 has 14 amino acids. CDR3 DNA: TGTGCCAGCAGCTCCAGGACCGTCCGGGGTGAAGCTTTCTTT. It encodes CASSSRTVRGEAFF. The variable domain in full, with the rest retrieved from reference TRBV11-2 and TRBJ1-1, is EAGVAQSPRYKIIEKRQSVAFWCNPISGHATLYWYQQILGQGPKLLIQFQNNGVVDDSQLPKDRFSAERLKGVDSTLKIQPAKLEDSAVYLCASSSRTVRGEAFFGQGTRLTVV.

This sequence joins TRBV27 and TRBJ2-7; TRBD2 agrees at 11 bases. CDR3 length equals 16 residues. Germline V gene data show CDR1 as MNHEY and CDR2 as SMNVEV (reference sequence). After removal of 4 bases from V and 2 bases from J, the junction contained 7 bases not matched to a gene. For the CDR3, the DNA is TGTGCCAGCAGTTGGTCTCTAGCGGGGGGCCCCTACGAGCAGTACTTC. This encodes CASSWSLAGGPYEQYF.